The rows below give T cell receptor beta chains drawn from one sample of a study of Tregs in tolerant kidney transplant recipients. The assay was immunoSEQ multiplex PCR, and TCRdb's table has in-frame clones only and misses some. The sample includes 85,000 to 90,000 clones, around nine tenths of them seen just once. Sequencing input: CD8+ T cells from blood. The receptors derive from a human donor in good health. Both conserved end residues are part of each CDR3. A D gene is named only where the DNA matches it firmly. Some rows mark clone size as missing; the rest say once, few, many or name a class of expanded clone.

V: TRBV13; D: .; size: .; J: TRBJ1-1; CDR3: CASSTATVGEEAFF; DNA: TGTGCCAGCAGCACAGCCACCGTAGGGGAAGAAGCTTTCTTT
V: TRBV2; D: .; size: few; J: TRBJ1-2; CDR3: CARPTGSYGYTF; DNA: TGTGCCAGGCCCACAGGGAGTTATGGCTACACCTTC
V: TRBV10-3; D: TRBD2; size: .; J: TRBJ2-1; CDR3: CAISDTSGRYNEQFF; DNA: TGTGCCATCAGTGATACTAGCGGGAGGTACAATGAGCAGTTCTTC
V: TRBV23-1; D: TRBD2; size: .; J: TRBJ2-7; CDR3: CASSHLRTSGSEQYF; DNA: TGCGCCAGCAGTCACCTCAGGACTAGCGGGAGCGAGCAGTACTTC
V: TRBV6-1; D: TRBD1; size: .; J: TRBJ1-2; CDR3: CASSEAAEGGFNYGYTF; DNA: TGTGCCAGCAGTGAAGCAGCAGAAGGGGGCTTCAACTATGGCTACACCTTC
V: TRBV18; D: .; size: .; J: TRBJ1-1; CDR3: CASSPPPGGEAFF; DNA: TGTGCCAGCTCACCTCCTCCAGGAGGTGAAGCTTTCTTT
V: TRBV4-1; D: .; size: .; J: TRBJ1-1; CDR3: CASSHVSEAFF; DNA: TGCGCCAGCAGCCATGTCAGTGAAGCTTTCTTT
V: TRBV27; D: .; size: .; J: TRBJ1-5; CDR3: CASSLGGHQPQHF; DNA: TGTGCCAGCAGTTTGGGGGGGCATCAGCCCCAGCATTTT
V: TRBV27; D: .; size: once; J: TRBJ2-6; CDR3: CASSLGVSGANVLTF; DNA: TGTGCCAGCAGTTTAGGCGTCTCTGGGGCCAACGTCCTGACTTTC
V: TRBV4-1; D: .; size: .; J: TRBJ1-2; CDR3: CASSQGGRWGYTF; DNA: TGCGCCAGCAGCCAAGGGGGCCGGTGGGGCTACACCTTC
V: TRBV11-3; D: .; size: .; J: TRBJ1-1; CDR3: CASSARMGVTEAFF; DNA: TGTGCCAGCAGCGCCCGAATGGGGGTCACTGAAGCTTTCTTT
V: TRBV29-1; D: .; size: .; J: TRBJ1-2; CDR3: CSVWGPVQGGINYGYTF; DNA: TGCAGCGTTTGGGGTCCGGTACAGGGAGGTATTAACTATGGCTACACCTTC
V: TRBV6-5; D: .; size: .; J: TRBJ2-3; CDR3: CASSYVGSSTDTQYF; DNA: TGTGCCAGCAGTTACGTGGGATCTAGCACAGATACGCAGTATTTT
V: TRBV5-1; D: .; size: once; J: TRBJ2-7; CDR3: CASSFQDTTYEQYF; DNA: TGCGCCAGCAGCTTCCAGGACACCACCTACGAGCAGTACTTC
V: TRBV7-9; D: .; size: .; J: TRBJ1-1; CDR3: CASSFGTEAFF; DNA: TGTGCCAGCAGCTTCGGTACTGAAGCTTTCTTT
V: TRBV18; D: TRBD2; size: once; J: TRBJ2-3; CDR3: CASSPPKGLTTDTQYF; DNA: TGTGCCAGCTCACCACCTAAGGGACTAACCACAGATACGCAGTATTTT
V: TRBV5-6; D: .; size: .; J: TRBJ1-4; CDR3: CASSLHEKLFF; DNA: TGTGCCAGCAGCCTACATGAAAAACTGTTTTTT
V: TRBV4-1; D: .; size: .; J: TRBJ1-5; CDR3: CASSQGGQPQHF; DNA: TGCGCCAGCAGCCAAGGCGGGCAGCCCCAGCATTTT
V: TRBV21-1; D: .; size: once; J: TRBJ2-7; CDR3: CASSDPGQGAKYEQYF; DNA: TGTGCCAGCAGCGACCCGGGACAGGGGGCGAAGTACGAGCAGTACTTC
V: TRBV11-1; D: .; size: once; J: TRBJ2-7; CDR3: CASLGTPAYEQYF; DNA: TGTGCCAGCCTCGGGACGCCCGCCTACGAGCAGTACTTC
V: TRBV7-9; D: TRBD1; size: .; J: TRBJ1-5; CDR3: CASSPLTGGDQPQHF; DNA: TGTGCCAGCAGCCCCTTGACAGGGGGCGATCAGCCCCAGCATTTT
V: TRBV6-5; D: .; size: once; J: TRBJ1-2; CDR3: CASSLRGENYGYTF; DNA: TGTGCCAGCAGCCTGAGGGGGGAGAACTATGGCTACACCTTC
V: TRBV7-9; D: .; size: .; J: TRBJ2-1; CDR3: CASSLSQRRAWNEQFF; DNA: TGTGCCAGCAGCTTATCCCAGCGAAGGGCTTGGAATGAGCAGTTCTTC
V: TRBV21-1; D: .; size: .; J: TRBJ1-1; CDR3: CASSRGRGAMNTEAFF; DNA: TGTGCCAGCAGCCGAGGTCGGGGGGCCATGAACACTGAAGCTTTCTTT
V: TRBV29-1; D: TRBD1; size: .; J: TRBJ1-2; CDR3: CSYRPWDRNNYGYTF; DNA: TGCAGCTACCGCCCCTGGGACAGAAATAACTATGGCTACACCTTC
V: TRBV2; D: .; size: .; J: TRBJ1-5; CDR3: CASSEQGRPNQPQHF; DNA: TGTGCCAGCAGTGAACAGGGTCGCCCCAATCAGCCCCAGCATTTT
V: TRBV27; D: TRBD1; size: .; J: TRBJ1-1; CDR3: CASHAGTAHTEAFF; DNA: TGTGCCAGCCATGCGGGGACAGCCCACACTGAAGCTTTCTTT
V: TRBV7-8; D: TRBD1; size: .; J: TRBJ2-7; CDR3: CASNPGQGLYEQYF; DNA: TGTGCCAGCAACCCGGGACAGGGTTTATACGAGCAGTACTTC
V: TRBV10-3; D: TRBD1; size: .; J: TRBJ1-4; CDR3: CAISERQGANEKLFF; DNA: TGTGCCATCAGTGAGAGACAGGGGGCAAACGAAAAACTGTTTTTT
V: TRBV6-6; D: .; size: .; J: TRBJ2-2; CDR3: CASSWAGAIAGELFF; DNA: TGTGCCAGCAGTTGGGCGGGGGCAATTGCCGGGGAGCTGTTTTTT
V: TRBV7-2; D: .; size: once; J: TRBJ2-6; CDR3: CASSRITGSGANVLTF; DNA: TGTGCCAGCAGCCGAATCACAGGGTCTGGGGCCAACGTCCTGACTTTC
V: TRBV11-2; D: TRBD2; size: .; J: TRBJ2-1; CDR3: CASSLDNGGANEQFF; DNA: TGTGCCAGCAGCTTAGATAACGGGGGGGCCAATGAGCAGTTCTTC
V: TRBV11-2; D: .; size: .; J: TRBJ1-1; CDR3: CASSLGGPEAFF; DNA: TGTGCCAGCAGCTTAGGGGGCCCTGAAGCTTTCTTT
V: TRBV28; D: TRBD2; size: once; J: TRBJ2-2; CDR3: CASNWLGLAGGELFF; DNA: TGTGCCAGCAATTGGTTGGGACTAGCGGGCGGGGAGCTGTTTTTT
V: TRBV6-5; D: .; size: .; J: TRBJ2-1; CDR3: CASSYLTGPSPNEQFF; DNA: TGTGCCAGCAGTTACCTAACGGGGCCATCTCCCAATGAGCAGTTCTTC
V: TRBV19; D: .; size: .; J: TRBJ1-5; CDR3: CASSGAWGQPQHF; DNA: TGTGCCAGTAGCGGGGCATGGGGTCAGCCCCAGCATTTT
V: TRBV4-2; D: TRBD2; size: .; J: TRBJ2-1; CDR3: CASNQAGGNEQFF; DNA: TGTGCCAGCAACCAGGCGGGGGGGAATGAGCAGTTCTTC
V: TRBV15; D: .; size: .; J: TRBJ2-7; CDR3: CATSRGPPRAEQYF; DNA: TGTGCCACCAGCCGGGGGCCCCCCCGTGCCGAGCAGTACTTC
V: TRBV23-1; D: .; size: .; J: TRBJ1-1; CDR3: CASSHYDLQGNTEAFF; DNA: TGCGCCAGCAGTCACTACGACCTACAAGGGAACACTGAAGCTTTCTTT
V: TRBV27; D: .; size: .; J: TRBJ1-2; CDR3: CASSLSAGEFSYGYTF; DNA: TGTGCCAGCAGTTTATCGGCGGGGGAGTTCTCCTATGGCTACACCTTC
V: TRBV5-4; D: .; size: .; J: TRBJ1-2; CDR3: CASTQDSDYGYTF; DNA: TGTGCCAGCACCCAGGACAGCGACTATGGCTACACCTTC
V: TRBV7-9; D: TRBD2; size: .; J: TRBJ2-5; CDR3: CASSLGGGPETQYF; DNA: TGTGCCAGCAGCCTCGGGGGGGGTCCAGAGACCCAGTACTTC
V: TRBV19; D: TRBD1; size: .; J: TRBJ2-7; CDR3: CASSMGQGGYEQYF; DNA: TGTGCCAGTAGTATGGGACAGGGGGGATACGAGCAGTACTTC
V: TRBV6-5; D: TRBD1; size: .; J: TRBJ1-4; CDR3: CASSYSPGGGFEKLFF; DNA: TGTGCCAGCAGTTACTCGCCAGGGGGCGGTTTTGAAAAACTGTTTTTT
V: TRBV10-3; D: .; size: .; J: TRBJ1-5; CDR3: CAISDNRDYSNQPQHF; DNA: TGTGCCATCAGTGACAACAGGGATTATAGCAATCAGCCCCAGCATTTT